This T cell receptor (beta chain) was documented in a study of shared clonotypes between healthy human individuals. Points from the study as a whole: Clonotype sharing among donors likely depends on sequencing depth.

CD8 memory was a combination that joined CD45RO+ cells with CCR7-negative CD45RA+ TemRA cells. Regarding this clone: The antigen remains undetermined.

Sequencing was performed with immunoSEQ multiplex PCR; in TCRdb, only in-frame clones are kept and a portion is missing. The sample holds about 79,000 clones, about 64% seen once. Sequenced: memory CD8+ T cells sorted from blood. Subset noted: CD45RO+ cells pooled with CCR7-negative TemRA cells. This sequence was found in a man aged 30-40 years in good health.

The CDR3 reads CASSLRSSGSWDEQFF. For the CDR3, the DNA is TGTGCCAGCAGCTTAAGATCTAGCGGGAGCTGGGATGAGCAGTTCTTC. The V gene is TRBV11-3, the J gene TRBJ2-1; 10 bases are shared with TRBD2. With 2 bases clipped from V and 8 bases from J, the junction kept 9 bases outside the gene matches. Germline V CDR1 and CDR2: SGHNT, YENEEA. The CDR3 loop spans 16 amino acids.